This is a list of T cell receptor beta chains from one sample in a study of blood T cells in healthy people across ages. TCRdb called the 5' RACE reads again in MiXCR, with one record for every CDR3 protein. Found here are about a million distinct CDR3 sequences, about 53% of them singletons; the top ten hold 20% to 25%. The sequenced sample consisted of blood. The receptors derive from a woman aged 60 to 75 in good health. The CDR3 runs from the conserved cysteine through the conserved F or W. D genes are given only for firm matches. A row's size may be missing; if present it is once, few, many or a size class.

NA TRBJ1-1 NA TRBV7-2 CASRQGPNTEAFF TGTGCCAGCAGGCAGGGACCGAACACTGAAGCTTTCTTT
TRBD2 TRBJ2-7 NA TRBV6-6 CASSYSGGGSSYEQYF TGTGCCAGCAGTTACTCTGGCGGGGGTTCCTCCTACGAGCAGTACTTC
NA TRBJ2-5 NA TRBV7-6 CASSLPLETQYF TGTGCCAGCAGCTTACCCCTAGAGACCCAGTACTTC
NA TRBJ2-3 NA TRBV10-3 CAISTPEGQRRATTDTQYF TGTGCCATCAGTACCCCTGAGGGGCAGAGGAGGGCCACCACAGATACGCAGTATTTT
NA TRBJ1-5 few TRBV20-1 CSAARGNQPQHF TGCAGTGCTGCCCGGGGTAATCAGCCCCAGCATTTT
TRBD2 TRBJ2-1 few TRBV20-1 CSARDRTSGNNEQFF TGCAGTGCTAGAGACAGGACTAGCGGGAACAATGAGCAGTTCTTC
TRBD2 TRBJ2-1 NA TRBV7-8 CASSITLAGGDNEQFF TGTGCCAGCAGCATTACATTAGCGGGGGGGGACAATGAGCAGTTCTTC
NA TRBJ2-1 few TRBV4-1 CASSLGQLSYNEQFF TGCGCCAGCAGCCTCGGACAGCTCTCCTACAATGAGCAGTTCTTC
TRBD1 TRBJ2-5 NA TRBV9 CASSVEGQTRSGTQYF TGTGCCAGCAGCGTAGAGGGACAGACCCGCTCGGGGACCCAGTACTTC
NA TRBJ2-5 NA TRBV6-1 CASRKECLGETQYF TGTGCCAGCAGGAAAGAATGCCTTGGAGAGACCCAGTACTTC
NA TRBJ2-7 few TRBV12-3/TRBV12-4 CASSLAAPPYEQYF TGTGCCAGCAGTTTAGCGGCCCCTCCCTACGAGCAGTACTTC
TRBD1 TRBJ1-2 NA TRBV7-9 CASSLIPRTGGLSANYGYIF TGTGCCAGCAGCTTAATCCCAAGGACAGGGGGCTTATCAGCTAACTATGGCTACATCTTC
NA TRBJ2-7 NA TRBV6-5 CASRWRAGEQYF TGTGCCAGCAGGTGGAGGGCCGGCGAGCAGTACTTC
NA TRBJ2-1 few TRBV20-1 CSATKEGRMNEQFF TGCAGTGCAACGAAGGAGGGCCGGATGAATGAGCAGTTCTTC
NA TRBJ2-7 NA TRBV11-2 CASSLVSGGTSIEQYF TGTGCCAGCAGCTTAGTGTCTGGGGGGACGTCGATCGAGCAGTACTTC
NA TRBJ1-1 NA TRBV14 CASSQEPLNTEAFF TGTGCCAGCAGCCAAGAACCGCTCAACACTGAAGCTTTCTTT